This T cell receptor (beta chain) was obtained from a study of T cell responses to AZD1222 COVID-19 vaccine. Findings and caveats of the study: CD4 TCRs associated with vaccination spanned spike, dominating at 160-218 and 743-854. Females outnumbered males among donors, who were mostly white British; clonal diversity was possibly underestimated. Regions left unmutated in variants are reportedly the target of nearly half of spike-specific TCRs.

Using immunoSEQ multiplex PCR, the repertoire was profiled, and TCRdb retains in-frame clones only, with some absent. The sample contains about 120,000 clones, around 85% of which appear only once. Looked up from germline, CDR1 is SNHLY and CDR2 is FYNNEI. The junction had 4 bases not matched to a gene; V was cut back by 6 bases and J by 0 bases. The CDR3 sequence is 15 residues long. Details on this clone: The antigen is undetermined.

The sequenced sample was peripheral blood, obtained on day 0 of AZD1222 vaccination. The TCR was taken from an adult in good health. The chain couples TRBV2 to TRBJ2-3, with TRBD2 matching 9 bases. CDR3 DNA sequence: TGTGCCAGCAGAGAGACTAGCGGTAGCACAGATACGCAGTATTTT. Encoded protein: CASRETSGSTDTQYF.